These T cell receptor beta chains were read from a single sample in a study of T cell clonotyping in hematopoietic cell transplantation. Only in-frame clones appear in the TCRdb table, and some are missing; sequencing was by immunoSEQ multiplex PCR. The table shows about 36,000 clones, with approximately 89% occurring only once. Sequenced material: peripheral blood mononuclear cells. The receptors originated from a middle-aged woman in good health. Some clones in this sample may be carry-over from other donors' samples. The CDR3 runs from the conserved cysteine through the conserved F or W. The D gene is left open where the match is weak. Clone size is stated in some rows and not others, as once, few, many or a class when expanded.

>-|TRBJ2-7|14|-|TRBV7-2
CASSLVGNSYEQYF
TGTGCCAGCAGCTTAGTGGGGAACTCCTACGAGCAGTACTTC
>TRBD2|TRBJ2-7|13|once|TRBV28
CASSGRVAYEQYF
TGTGCCAGCAGTGGGAGGGTTGCCTACGAGCAGTACTTC
>TRBD1|TRBJ1-2|20|once|TRBV9
CASRAGTGMTMVARGSGYTF
TGTGCCAGCAGAGCCGGGACAGGGATGACCATGGTGGCTCGTGGAAGTGGCTACACCTTC
>-|TRBJ2-1|22|few|TRBV28
CASSLRMGSGENPGSSYNEQFF
TGTGCCAGCAGTTTAAGGATGGGTAGCGGAGAAAACCCCGGGAGCTCCTACAATGAGCAGTTCTTC
>TRBD1|TRBJ2-3|15|-|TRBV6-6
CAIQGERGGTDTQYF
TGTGCCATCCAGGGGGAACGAGGCGGCACAGATACGCAGTATTTT
>TRBD1|TRBJ2-7|16|-|TRBV9
CASSVGEQGSPYEQYF
TGTGCCAGCAGCGTAGGGGAACAGGGGTCCCCCTACGAGCAGTACTTC
>-|TRBJ1-1|11|once|TRBV29-1
CSVAQNTEAFF
TGCAGCGTTGCCCAGAACACTGAAGCTTTCTTT
>-|TRBJ2-5|13|-|TRBV19
CASSILRGETQYF
TGTGCCAGTAGTATTCTCAGGGGTGAGACCCAGTACTTC
>TRBD2|TRBJ2-1|16|-|TRBV10-3
CAISATGTSGGREQFF
TGTGCCATCAGTGCAACCGGGACTAGCGGAGGTCGCGAGCAGTTCTTC
>-|TRBJ1-2|11|-|TRBV28
CAIHGSYGYTF
TGTGCCATCCACGGCTCCTATGGCTACACCTTC
>TRBD2|TRBJ2-7|16|-|TRBV6-5
CASSYRVSGEGYEQYF
TGTGCCAGCAGTTACAGGGTATCGGGGGAGGGCTACGAGCAGTACTTC
>-|TRBJ1-1|12|-|TRBV7-3
CASSIGNTEAFF
TGTGCCAGCAGCATTGGGAACACTGAAGCTTTCTTT
>TRBD1|TRBJ2-7|13|-|TRBV5-1
CASRQGAVDEQYF
TGCGCCAGTCGACAGGGGGCTGTCGACGAGCAGTACTTC
>TRBD2|TRBJ2-1|14|few|TRBV7-9
CASSSNSGSNEQFF
TGTGCCAGCAGCTCCAATAGCGGGAGCAATGAGCAGTTCTTC
>-|TRBJ2-1|13|-|TRBV28
CATLSSDRSMQFF
TGTGCCACTCTCTCATCTGACAGGTCGATGCAGTTCTTC
>TRBD1|TRBJ1-4|18|-|TRBV10-3
CAISRQGGMEPTNEKLFF
TGTGCCATCTCCCGACAGGGGGGAATGGAACCAACTAATGAAAAACTGTTTTTT
>-|TRBJ2-5|15|-|TRBV11-2
CASSETKGGQETQYF
TGTGCCAGCAGCGAAACGAAGGGGGGGCAAGAGACCCAGTACTTC
>-|TRBJ2-5|13|-|TRBV7-2
CASSLMGQETQYF
TGTGCCAGCAGCTTAATGGGGCAAGAGACCCAGTACTTC
>-|TRBJ1-2|14|-|TRBV9
CASSVVTGLGGYTF
TGTGCCAGCAGCGTAGTTACGGGTTTAGGCGGCTACACCTTC
>TRBD1|TRBJ1-5|17|few|TRBV28
CASPDRGPITTSQPQHF
TGTGCCAGCCCGGACAGGGGCCCCATCACTACGTCGCAGCCCCAGCATTTT
>-|TRBJ1-2|16|-|TRBV6-6
CASRSNSGTENYGYTF
TGTGCCAGCAGATCCAACTCCGGGACCGAGAACTATGGCTACACCTTC
>-|TRBJ1-3|13|-|TRBV11-2
CASSLDPGNTIYF
TGTGCCAGCAGCTTAGATCCGGGAAACACCATATATTTT
>TRBD2|TRBJ2-1|16|-|TRBV30
CAWSVPASGSLDEQFF
TGTGCCTGGAGTGTACCAGCTAGCGGGAGTCTCGATGAGCAGTTCTTC
>-|TRBJ2-5|14|-|TRBV5-4
CASSYNGGQETQYF
TGTGCCAGCAGTTACAATGGCGGCCAAGAGACCCAGTACTTC
>-|TRBJ1-3|14|-|TRBV28
CASSFTGYGNTIYF
TGTGCCAGCAGTTTCACAGGCTATGGAAACACCATATATTTT
>-|TRBJ2-7|14|-|TRBV4-2
CASSQAGGGYEQYF
TGTGCCAGCAGCCAAGCCGGAGGAGGATACGAGCAGTACTTC
>-|TRBJ2-3|15|-|TRBV11-2
CASSLAFQGVDTQYF
TGTGCCAGCAGCTTAGCGTTCCAGGGAGTAGATACGCAGTATTTT
>-|TRBJ2-5|14|-|TRBV30
CAWVAPGFRETQYF
TGTGCCTGGGTCGCCCCAGGGTTTCGGGAGACCCAGTACTTC
>TRBD2|TRBJ2-5|14|-|TRBV7-2
CASSFETSSETQYF
TGTGCCAGCAGCTTCGAGACTAGCTCAGAGACCCAGTACTTC
>-|TRBJ1-1|13|-|TRBV15
CATSRDRNTEAFF
TGTGCCACCAGCAGAGACAGGAACACTGAAGCTTTCTTT
>-|TRBJ1-4|14|-|TRBV4-2
CASRQGTTNEKLFF
TGTGCCAGCAGACAGGGAACAACTAATGAAAAACTGTTTTTT
>-|TRBJ1-2|13|few|TRBV9
CASSVSVGDGYTF
TGTGCCAGCAGCGTATCGGTAGGGGATGGCTACACCTTC
>-|TRBJ2-1|16|-|TRBV27
CASTPLQEASYNEQFF
TGTGCCAGCACCCCTTTACAGGAGGCCTCCTACAATGAGCAGTTCTTC
>TRBD1|TRBJ1-4|16|-|TRBV28
CASSSPGQGVNEKLFF
TGTGCCAGCAGTTCCCCCGGACAGGGAGTGAATGAAAAACTGTTTTTT
>-|TRBJ2-6|16|-|TRBV6-5
CASSYSVNSGANVLTF
TGTGCCAGCAGTTACTCGGTTAACTCTGGGGCCAACGTCCTGACTTTC
>-|TRBJ2-3|15|-|TRBV5-4
CASSLGAGLGDTQYF
TGTGCCAGCAGCTTGGGGGCGGGGCTTGGAGATACGCAGTATTTT
>TRBD1|TRBJ2-7|15|-|TRBV2
CASRGGTGNSYEQYF
TGTGCCAGCAGAGGGGGGACAGGGAACTCCTACGAGCAGTACTTC
>-|TRBJ1-2|13|-|TRBV2
CASSVGRIYGYTF
TGTGCCAGCAGTGTGGGGAGGATCTATGGCTACACCTTC
>-|TRBJ1-1|15|-|TRBV5-6
CASSLDTGRNTEAFF
TGTGCCAGCAGCTTGGACACAGGCCGGAACACTGAAGCTTTCTTT
>-|TRBJ2-3|13|once|TRBV19
CASTGSSTDTQYF
TGTGCCAGCACAGGTTCTAGCACAGATACGCAGTATTTT
>TRBD1|TRBJ2-1|17|-|TRBV28
CASSSPQGGSGYNEQFF
TGTGCCAGCAGTTCCCCACAGGGGGGCTCGGGCTACAATGAGCAGTTCTTC
>-|TRBJ2-1|11|few|TRBV7-2
CASSIRDQQFF
TGTGCCAGCAGCATCCGGGACCAGCAGTTCTTC
>-|TRBJ2-2|13|-|TRBV29-1
CSDEGRDAGELFF
TGCAGCGACGAGGGAAGGGATGCCGGGGAGCTGTTTTTT
>TRBD2|TRBJ2-2|15|-|TRBV28
CASRFSGMGTGELFF
TGTGCCAGCAGATTTAGCGGGATGGGCACCGGGGAGCTGTTTTTT
>TRBD1|TRBJ1-2|14|-|TRBV28
CACEKPGQGAGYTF
TGTGCCTGCGAAAAACCGGGACAGGGGGCGGGCTACACCTTC
>TRBD1|TRBJ1-1|14|-|TRBV27
CASSDLDRDTEAFF
TGTGCCAGCAGTGACCTGGACAGGGATACTGAAGCTTTCTTT
>-|TRBJ1-4|13|-|TRBV10-3
CAISGQGNEKLFF
TGTGCCATCAGTGGGCAGGGAAACGAAAAACTGTTTTTT
>-|TRBJ2-7|11|-|TRBV20-1
CSATPTYEQYF
TGCAGTGCTACTCCGACTTACGAGCAGTACTTC
>-|TRBJ2-7|12|-|TRBV2
CASSGHTWEQYF
TGTGCCAGCAGTGGACACACTTGGGAGCAGTACTTC
>TRBD2|TRBJ2-7|16|-|TRBV7-8
CASSLETSGSPYEQYF
TGTGCCAGCAGCTTAGAGACTAGCGGGAGTCCCTACGAGCAGTACTTC
>-|TRBJ2-7|12|once|TRBV19
CASSTNFYEQYF
TGTGCCAGTAGTACTAATTTCTACGAGCAGTACTTC